Below are 5 T cell receptor beta chains sequenced from a single sample in a study of OX40 agonist ivuxolimab in advanced cancers. Method: immunoSEQ multiplex PCR; TCRdb's copy keeps in-frame clones and lacks some. The sample shows approximately 84,000 clones, 90% to 95% of them seen only once. The specimen was CD4+ or CD8+ T cells sorted from blood, collected in a trial of the OX40 agonist ivuxolimab. All receptors derive from an adult with an advanced solid tumor such as melanoma, head and neck, liver or kidney cancer.

The chain carries TRBV11-2 and TRBJ2-3; D is perhaps TRBD2 (6 bases). Germline lookup yields CDR1 SGHAT and CDR2 FQNNGV. Trimming shortened V by 8 bases and J by 5 bases, and 23 bases separated the two germline ends. The length of the CDR3 is 16 residues. The CDR3 protein is CASGSWASEGEDTQYF. CDR3 nucleotide sequence: TGTGCCAGCGGTTCGTGGGCTAGCGAGGGTGAAGATACGCAGTATTTT.

The V call is TRBV9, the J call TRBJ2-4; 10 bases align to TRBD1. Trimming took 0 bases from V and 8 from J; bases not matched to a gene: 8. Germline V gene sequence: CDR1 SGDLS, CDR2 YYNGEE. The length of the CDR3 is 16 residues. CDR3 in amino acids: CASSVADRGSVDIQYF. CDR3 nucleotides: TGTGCCAGCAGCGTAGCGGACAGGGGGAGTGTAGACATTCAGTACTTC.

V gene TRBV30 combines with J gene TRBJ1-1; D not certain. The germline V and J ends were trimmed by 0 bases and 2 bases, with 7 bases remaining between them. Germline values: CDR1 GTSNPN, CDR2 SVGIG (reference sequence). CDR3 size: 13 residues. The DNA of the CDR3 is TGTGCCTGGAGTGTAACCAGTAACACTGAAGCTTTCTTT. Translated: CAWSVTSNTEAFF. Combining the CDR3 with reference TRBV30 and TRBJ1-1 gives the whole variable domain SQTIHQWPATLVQPVGSPLSLECTVEGTSNPNLYWYRQAAGRGLQLLFYSVGIGQISSEVPQNLSASRPQDRQFILSSKKLLLSDSGFYLCAWSVTSNTEAFFGQGTRLTVV.

The chain joins TRBV7-3 to TRBJ2-1; D is possibly TRBD2 (5 bases). Germline CDR1 is SGHTA and CDR2 is FQGTGA. The V end lost 3 bases, the J end lost 6 bases, and 15 bases lay between the germline ends. The length of the CDR3 is 15 residues. CDR3 region: CASSLSPTSPNEQFF. The DNA of the CDR3 is TGTGCCAGCAGCTTGAGCCCCACTAGTCCCAATGAGCAGTTCTTC. The variable domain in full, completed from reference TRBV7-3 and TRBJ2-1, reads GAGVSQTPSNKVTEKGKYVELRCDPISGHTALYWYRQSLGQGPEFLIYFQGTGAADDSGLPNDRFFAVRPEGSVSTLKIQRTERGDSAVYLCASSLSPTSPNEQFFGPGTRLTVL.

The rearrangement uses TRBV4-1 and TRBJ2-2; 9 nucleotides line up with TRBD2. V dropped 4 bases and J dropped 7; count of bases not matched to a gene: 19. Germline V gene sequence: CDR1 MGHRA, CDR2 YSYEKL. The CDR3 totals 19 residues. For the CDR3, the DNA is TGCGCCAGCAGCCTGTACTTCCCGGGACTAGCAGGGCCAAGCGGGGAGCTGTTTTTT. Translated: CASSLYFPGLAGPSGELFF.